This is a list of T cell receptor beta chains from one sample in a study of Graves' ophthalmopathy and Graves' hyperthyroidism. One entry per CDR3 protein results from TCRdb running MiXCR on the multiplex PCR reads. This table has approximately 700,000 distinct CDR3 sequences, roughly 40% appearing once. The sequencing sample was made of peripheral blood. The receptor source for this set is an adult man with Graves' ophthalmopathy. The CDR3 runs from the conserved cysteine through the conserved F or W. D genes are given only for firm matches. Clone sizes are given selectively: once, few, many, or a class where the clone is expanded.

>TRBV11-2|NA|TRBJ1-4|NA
CASSFDGEKLFF
TGTGCCAGCAGCTTTGACGGGGAAAAACTGTTTTTT
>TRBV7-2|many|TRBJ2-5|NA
CASSLEPATETQYF
TGTGCCAGCAGCTTAGAGCCAGCAACAGAGACCCAGTACTTC
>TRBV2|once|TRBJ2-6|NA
CASSYLGVRSGANVLTF
TGTGCCAGCAGTTACCTGGGGGTCCGGTCTGGGGCCAACGTCCTGACTTTC
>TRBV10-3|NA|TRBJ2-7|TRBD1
CVISESSRTGGGYEQYF
TGTGTCATCAGTGAGTCGAGCCGGACAGGGGGCGGGTACGAGCAGTACTTC
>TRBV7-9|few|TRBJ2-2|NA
CASSLNRVGTGELFF
TGTGCCAGCAGCCTCAACAGGGTGGGCACCGGGGAGCTGTTTTTT
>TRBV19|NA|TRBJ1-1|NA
CASPPAGNCTEAFF
TGTGCCAGCCCCCCGGCAGGGAATTGCACTGAAGCTTTCTTT
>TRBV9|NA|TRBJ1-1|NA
CASSQRYTDRSTEAFF
TGTGCCAGCAGCCAAAGGTACACGGACCGATCCACTGAAGCTTTCTTT
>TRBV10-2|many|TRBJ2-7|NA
CASSESGRQNYEQYF
TGCGCCAGCAGTGAGTCAGGGAGACAGAACTACGAGCAGTACTTC
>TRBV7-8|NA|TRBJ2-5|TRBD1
CASSPRTGLYQETQYF
TGTGCCAGCAGCCCCAGGACAGGCTTGTACCAAGAGACCCAGTACTTC
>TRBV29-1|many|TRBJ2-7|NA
CSVEDIGPEQYF
TGCAGCGTTGAAGATATCGGGCCCGAGCAGTACTTC
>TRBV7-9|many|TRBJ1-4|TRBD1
CASSQGQTGVEKLFF
TGTGCCAGCAGCCAGGGACAGACTGGCGTTGAAAAACTGTTTTTT
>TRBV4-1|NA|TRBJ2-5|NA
CASSQDRGFQETQYF
TGCGCCAGCAGCCAAGATCGCGGCTTCCAAGAGACCCAGTACTTC
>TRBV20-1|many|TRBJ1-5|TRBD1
CSAGRQGDNQPQHF
TGCAGTGCTGGGCGACAGGGAGACAATCAGCCCCAGCATTTT
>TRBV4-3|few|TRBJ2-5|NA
CASSQSWAGTETQYF
TGCGCCAGCAGCCAGTCCTGGGCCGGCACGGAGACCCAGTACTTC
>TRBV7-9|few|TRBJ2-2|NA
CASSWGATGELFF
TGTGCCAGCAGTTGGGGTGCCACCGGGGAGCTGTTTTTT
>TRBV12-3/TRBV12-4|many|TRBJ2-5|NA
CASSSGQPQETQYF
TGTGCCAGCAGCTCCGGACAGCCTCAAGAGACCCAGTACTTC
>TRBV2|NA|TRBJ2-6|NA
CASSEEASGANVLTF
TGTGCCAGCAGTGAAGAGGCTAGCGGGGCCAACGTCCTGACTTTC
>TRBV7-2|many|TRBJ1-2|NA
CASSPQPTDGYTF
TGTGCCAGCAGCCCCCAACCGACAGATGGCTACACCTTC
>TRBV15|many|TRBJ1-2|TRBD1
CATSRGTGVTPRYGYTF
TGTGCCACCAGCAGAGGGACAGGGGTTACGCCCCGCTATGGCTACACCTTC
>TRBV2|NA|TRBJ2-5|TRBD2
CAGNRGGAGETQYF
TGTGCCGGCAACCGCGGGGGGGCAGGAGAGACCCAGTACTTC
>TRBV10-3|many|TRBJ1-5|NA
CASRGSFYSNQPQHF
TGTGCCAGCCGGGGAAGCTTCTATAGCAATCAGCCCCAGCATTTT
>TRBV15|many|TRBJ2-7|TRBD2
CATSRGTSGRSYEQYF
TGTGCCACCAGCAGAGGGACTAGCGGGAGGTCCTACGAGCAGTACTTC
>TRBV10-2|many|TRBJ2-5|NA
CASSDLWETQYF
TGCGCCAGCAGTGACTTATGGGAGACCCAGTACTTC
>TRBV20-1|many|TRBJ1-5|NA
CSASQGSSQPQHF
TGCAGTGCTAGCCAGGGGAGTAGTCAGCCCCAGCATTTT
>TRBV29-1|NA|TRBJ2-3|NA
CSVAGTLLGFTQYF
TGCAGCGTTGCAGGCACCTTGCTTGGGTTTACGCAGTATTTT
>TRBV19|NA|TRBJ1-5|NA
CAWNSANNQPQHF
TGTGCCTGGAATTCTGCAAACAATCAGCCCCAGCATTTT
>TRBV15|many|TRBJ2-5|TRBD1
CATSMTGGVVETQYF
TGTGCCACCAGTATGACAGGGGGCGTCGTGGAGACCCAGTACTTC
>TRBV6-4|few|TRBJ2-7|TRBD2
CASSDSSGGQYF
TGTGCCAGCAGTGACTCGAGCGGGGGGCAGTACTTC
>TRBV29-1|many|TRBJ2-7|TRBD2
CSVYREGNSGEQYF
TGCAGCGTTTATCGGGAGGGGAACTCGGGGGAGCAGTACTTC
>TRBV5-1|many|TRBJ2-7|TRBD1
CASSWDSSYEQYF
TGCGCCAGCAGCTGGGACAGCTCCTACGAGCAGTACTTC
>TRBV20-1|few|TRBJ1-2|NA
CSARAQGFPNYGYTF
TGCAGTGCTAGAGCCCAGGGTTTCCCTAACTATGGCTACACCTTC
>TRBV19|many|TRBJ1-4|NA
CASSPTAGAKGEKLFF
TGTGCCAGTAGTCCCACAGCAGGGGCTAAGGGCGAAAAACTGTTTTTT
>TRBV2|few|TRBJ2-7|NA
CASSYLVGYEQYF
TGTGCCAGCAGTTACTTGGTGGGCTACGAGCAGTACTTC
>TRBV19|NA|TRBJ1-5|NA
CASSMQQGHQPQHF
TGTGCCAGTAGTATGCAGCAGGGGCACCAGCCCCAGCATTTT
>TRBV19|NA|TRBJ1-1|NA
CASSIPGRNTEAFF
TGTGCCAGTAGCATCCCGGGGAGGAACACTGAAGCTTTCTTT
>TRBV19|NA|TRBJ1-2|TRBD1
CASSKRTGIYGYTF
TGTGCCAGTAGTAAACGGACAGGGATCTATGGCTACACCTTC
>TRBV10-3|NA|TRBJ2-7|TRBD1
CAITGGDTGGASYEQYF
TGTGCCATCACGGGGGGAGACACAGGGGGCGCCTCCTACGAGCAGTACTTC
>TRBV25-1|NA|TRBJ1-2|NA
CAHEAGNYGYTF
TGTGCCCATGAAGCAGGCAACTATGGCTACACCTTC
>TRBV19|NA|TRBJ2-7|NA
CASSRAGMYEQYF
TGTGCCAGTAGTAGGGCGGGGATGTACGAGCAGTACTTC
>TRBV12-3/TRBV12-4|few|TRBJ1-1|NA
CASSPTVRVLEAFF
TGTGCCAGCAGCCCCACCGTGCGGGTTTTAGAAGCTTTCTTT
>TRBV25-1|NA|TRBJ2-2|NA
CASSFNSNTGELFF
TGTGCCAGCAGCTTTAATTCGAACACCGGGGAGCTGTTTTTT
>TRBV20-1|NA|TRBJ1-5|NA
CSALPGLAEETQHF
TGCAGTGCTCTACCGGGACTAGCGGAAGAGACCCAGCATTTT
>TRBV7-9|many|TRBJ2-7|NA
CASSLRAEQYF
TGTGCCAGCAGCTTAAGGGCTGAGCAGTACTTC
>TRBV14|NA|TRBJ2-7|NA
CASSPMLPGQYF
TGTGCCAGCAGCCCCATGCTCCCTGGGCAGTACTTC
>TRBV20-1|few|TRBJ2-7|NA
CSASKPHRPYEQYF
TGCAGTGCTAGTAAACCCCACAGACCGTACGAGCAGTACTTC
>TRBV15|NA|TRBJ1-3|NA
CATSRGAAGSEDSSGNTIYF
TGTGCCACCAGCAGAGGGGCCGCAGGGTCGGAGGATAGCTCTGGAAACACCATATATTTT
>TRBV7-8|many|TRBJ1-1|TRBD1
CASSLPRQGTSPEAFF
TGTGCCAGCAGCTTACCACGACAGGGCACTTCCCCTGAAGCTTTCTTT
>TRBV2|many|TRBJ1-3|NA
CASSESRVTGNTIYF
TGTGCCAGCAGTGAGTCCCGAGTAACTGGAAACACCATATATTTT
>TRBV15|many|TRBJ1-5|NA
CATSSRYQPQHF
TGTGCCACCAGCAGCCGCTATCAGCCCCAGCATTTT
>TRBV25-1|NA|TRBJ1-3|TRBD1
CASSSGTVSGNTIYF
TGTGCCAGCAGTTCAGGGACAGTCTCTGGAAACACCATATATTTT
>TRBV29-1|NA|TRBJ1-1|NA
CSVDGWDTEAFF
TGCAGCGTTGATGGGTGGGACACTGAAGCTTTCTTT
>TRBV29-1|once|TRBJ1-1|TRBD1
CSAKGDSMNTEAFF
TGCAGCGCCAAGGGGGACAGCATGAACACTGAAGCTTTCTTT
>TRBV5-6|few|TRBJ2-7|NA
CASSLTGGAIYEQYF
TGTGCCAGCAGCTTAACGGGGGGCGCAATCTACGAGCAGTACTTC
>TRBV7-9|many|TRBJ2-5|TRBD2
CASSLGTSGYQETQYF
TGTGCCAGCAGCTTAGGGACTAGCGGCTATCAAGAGACCCAGTACTTC
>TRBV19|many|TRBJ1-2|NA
CASSPGTTTNYGYTF
TGTGCCAGTAGTCCGGGGACAACGACTAACTATGGCTACACCTTC
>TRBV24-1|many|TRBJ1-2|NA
CATSDSRGWGYTF
TGTGCCACCAGTGATTCGAGGGGTTGGGGCTACACCTTC
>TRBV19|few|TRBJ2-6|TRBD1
CASSTFRGPGANVLTF
TGTGCCAGTAGTACTTTCAGGGGGCCTGGGGCCAACGTCCTGACTTTC
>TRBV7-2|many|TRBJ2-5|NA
CASSAQGSSETQYF
TGTGCCAGCAGCGCCCAGGGGTCCTCAGAGACCCAGTACTTC
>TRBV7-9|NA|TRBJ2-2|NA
CASSSMGGTGELFF
TGTGCCAGCAGCTCGATGGGGGGCACCGGGGAGCTGTTTTTT